This is a list of T cell receptor beta chains from one sample in a study of blood T cell repertoires in COVID-19. Profiled with immunoSEQ multiplex PCR; TCRdb holds only in-frame clones, not every one. The sample shows 130,000 to 150,000 clones, over 75% of them seen only once. The sequencing sample was made of PBMCs or T cells enriched from blood (not recorded which). These TCRs come from a woman aged 30 to 39 with acute COVID-19. Each CDR3 is given with its conserved first and last residue. The order of the fields is J gene, D gene, CDR3 length, clone size, V gene, CDR3 DNA, CDR3 protein. The D gene is left open where the match is weak. Rows may omit the clone size; those that give it use once, few, many or a size class.

TRBJ2-7,TRBD2,15,NA,TRBV9,TGTGCCAGCAGCGTAGGGGCTAGCGGGAGTTACGAGCAGTACTTC,CASSVGASGSYEQYF
TRBJ1-5,NA,13,NA,TRBV12-3/TRBV12-4,TGTGCCAGCAGTGCCCAGGGGAGTCAGCCCCAGCATTTT,CASSAQGSQPQHF
TRBJ1-6,NA,14,NA,TRBV7-3,TGTGCCAGCAGCTTAGGGCAGTCCCGCGCACCCCTCCACTTT,CASSLGQSRAPLHF
TRBJ2-5,NA,13,NA,TRBV7-2,TGTGCCAGCAGCTTATACACAGAAGAGACCCAGTACTTC,CASSLYTEETQYF
TRBJ1-1,NA,15,NA,TRBV7-8,TGTGCCAGCAGCTTAGCGCGGGCAGGGGCGACTGAAGCTTTCTTT,CASSLARAGATEAFF
TRBJ2-3,NA,14,once,TRBV7-2,TGTGCCAGCAGCCCCATCATCACGGGAGATACGCAGTATTTT,CASSPIITGDTQYF
TRBJ2-3,TRBD2,16,NA,TRBV7-2,TGTGCCAGCAGTCCTGGGGTAGCGGGATCCGCAGATACGCAGTATTTT,CASSPGVAGSADTQYF
TRBJ1-5,NA,14,NA,TRBV19,NA,CASSILALNQPQHF
TRBJ2-6,NA,15,few,TRBV6-2/TRBV6-3,TGTGCCAGCAGTTATTACGGCTCTGGGGCCAACGTCCTGACTTTC,CASSYYGSGANVLTF
TRBJ2-3,TRBD2,16,NA,TRBV19,TGTGCCAGTAGTAGGACAAGCGGGAGGATGGCAGATACGCAGTATTTT,CASSRTSGRMADTQYF
TRBJ2-1,NA,11,few,TRBV29-1,TGCAGCGTTGGGGAGTCCCCCGAGCAGTTCTTC,CSVGESPEQFF
TRBJ1-1,NA,14,NA,TRBV19,TGTGCCAGTAGTATCGGGCGGCCGGGAGTCGAAGCTTTCTTT,CASSIGRPGVEAFF
TRBJ2-5,TRBD2,15,NA,TRBV27,TGTGCCAGCAGCCCAAGGACTAGCGGGCAAGAGACCCAGTACTTC,CASSPRTSGQETQYF
TRBJ2-7,TRBD1,14,NA,TRBV28,TGTGCCAGCAGCTTCGGACAGGGCATCAACGAGCAGTACTTC,CASSFGQGINEQYF
TRBJ2-7,TRBD2,13,NA,TRBV27,TGTGCCAGCAGCGGCGGGAGCTCCTACGAGCAGTACTTC,CASSGGSSYEQYF
TRBJ2-5,TRBD2,13,NA,TRBV6-6,TGTGCCAGCAGGACTAGCGGTTTGGAGACCCAGTACTTC,CASRTSGLETQYF
TRBJ2-3,TRBD2,16,NA,TRBV9,TGTGCCAGCAGCGTAGTGGCGGGAGGGGGCACAGATACGCAGTATTTT,CASSVVAGGGTDTQYF
TRBJ2-7,TRBD1,17,NA,TRBV19,TGTGCCAGTAGTAAGTTGCTCGGGACAGGTCTATCCTACGAGCAGTACTTC,CASSKLLGTGLSYEQYF
TRBJ1-4,TRBD1,15,NA,TRBV4-3,TGCGCCAGCAGCCAGGCCGGGACAGACAATGAAAAACTGTTTTTT,CASSQAGTDNEKLFF
TRBJ2-7,NA,13,NA,TRBV28,TGTGCCAGCAGGGAACAGGGCTTCTACGAGCAGTACTTC,CASREQGFYEQYF
TRBJ2-7,TRBD2,14,NA,TRBV28,TGTGCCAGCAAGAAGCGGGAGGGCGGGTACGAGCAGTACTTC,CASKKREGGYEQYF
TRBJ2-7,TRBD2,16,NA,TRBV6-1,TGTGCCAGCAGTGAACCGGGACTAGCGGGAGGATGGGAGCAGTACTTC,CASSEPGLAGGWEQYF
TRBJ2-1,NA,14,NA,TRBV6-2/TRBV6-3,TGTGCCAGCAGTGACAGATTACTCTACAATGAGCAGTTCTTC,CASSDRLLYNEQFF
TRBJ1-6,TRBD1,15,NA,TRBV7-2,TGTGCCAGCAGCTTAGTTCGACAGGGTGATTCACCCCTCCACTTT,CASSLVRQGDSPLHF
TRBJ1-4,TRBD1,18,once,TRBV28,TGTGCCAGCAGTCCACCCGTGGGCGGACAGGCGCCTAACGGAAAACTGTTTTTT,CASSPPVGGQAPNGKLFF
TRBJ2-3,NA,17,NA,TRBV4-3,TGCGCCAGCAGCCAAGATGAGGCGGGAGAGGGGGCAGATACGCAGTATTTT,CASSQDEAGEGADTQYF
TRBJ2-1,NA,14,NA,TRBV7-9,TGTGCCAGCAGCTTATCACAGGGAGCCAATGAGCAGTTCTTC,CASSLSQGANEQFF
TRBJ2-7,TRBD2,15,NA,TRBV10-3,TGTGCCATCAGTGACGGGAGGGAAATCTCCTACGAGCAGTACTTC,CAISDGREISYEQYF
TRBJ2-1,NA,15,NA,TRBV5-1,TGCGCCAGCAGCTTGGTACAGGGTTCCCACAATGAGCAGTTCTTC,CASSLVQGSHNEQFF
TRBJ2-1,NA,17,NA,TRBV4-1,TGCGCCAGCAGCCAAGTAAGTCAACGGGGTCTTTACAATGAGCAGTTCTTC,CASSQVSQRGLYNEQFF
TRBJ1-1,TRBD1,14,NA,TRBV6-5,TGTGCCAGCAGTTACGGGCGGGACAGCTATGAAGCTTTCTTT,CASSYGRDSYEAFF
TRBJ1-2,TRBD1,13,NA,TRBV29-1,TGCAGCGTTGTAGGGGGCGCTATCTATGGCTACACCTTC,CSVVGGAIYGYTF
TRBJ1-2,NA,16,NA,TRBV18,TGTGCCAGCTCACCACTCCCGCAGGGTCAAGACGGTGGCTACACCTTC,CASSPLPQGQDGGYTF